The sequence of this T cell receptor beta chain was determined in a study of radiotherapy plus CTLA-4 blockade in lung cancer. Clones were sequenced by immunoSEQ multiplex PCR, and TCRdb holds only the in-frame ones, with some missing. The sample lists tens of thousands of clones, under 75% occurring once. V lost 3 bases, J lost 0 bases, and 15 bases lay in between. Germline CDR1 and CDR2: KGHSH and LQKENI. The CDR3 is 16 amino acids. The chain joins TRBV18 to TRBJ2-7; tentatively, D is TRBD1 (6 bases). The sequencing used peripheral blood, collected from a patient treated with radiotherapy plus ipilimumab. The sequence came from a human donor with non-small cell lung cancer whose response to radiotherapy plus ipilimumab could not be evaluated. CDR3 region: CASSPRGTLVSYEQYF. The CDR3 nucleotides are TGTGCCAGCTCACCCCGAGGGACACTAGTCTCCTACGAGCAGTACTTC.